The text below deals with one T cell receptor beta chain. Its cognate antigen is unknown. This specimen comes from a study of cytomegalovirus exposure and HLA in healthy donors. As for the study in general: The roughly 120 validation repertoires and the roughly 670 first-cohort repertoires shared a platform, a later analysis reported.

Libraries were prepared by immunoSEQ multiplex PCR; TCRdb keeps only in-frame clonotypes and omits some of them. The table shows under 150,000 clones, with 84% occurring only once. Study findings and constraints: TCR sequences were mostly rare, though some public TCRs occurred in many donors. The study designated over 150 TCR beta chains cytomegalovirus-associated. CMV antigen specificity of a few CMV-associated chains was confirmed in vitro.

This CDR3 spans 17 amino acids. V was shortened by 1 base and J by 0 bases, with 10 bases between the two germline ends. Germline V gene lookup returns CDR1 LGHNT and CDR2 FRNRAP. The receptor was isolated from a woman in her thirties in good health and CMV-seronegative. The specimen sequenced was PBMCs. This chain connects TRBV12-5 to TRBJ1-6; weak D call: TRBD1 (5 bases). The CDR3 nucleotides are TGTGCTAGTGGTTTGGACAGGACGAGCTCCTATAATTCACCCCTCCACTTT. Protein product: CASGLDRTSSYNSPLHF.